Each of the 12 T cell receptor beta chains below was sequenced from the same sample in a study of cytomegalovirus exposure and HLA in healthy donors. PCR primers comprised 60 Vbeta and 13 Jbeta primers. Sequencing was performed with immunoSEQ multiplex PCR; in TCRdb, only in-frame clones are kept and a portion is missing. The table lists 200,000 to 250,000 clones, around 80% of them singletons, with around 8.6% in the top ten. Sequenced material: PBMCs. These receptors were taken from a woman aged 60 to 75 in good health and CMV-seropositive.

This clone was recorded a few times. CDR3 region: CASSQSGQGSYEQYF. CDR3 nucleotide sequence: TGCGCCAGCAGCCAATCGGGACAGGGTTCCTACGAGCAGTACTTC. The genes are TRBV4-1 and TRBJ2-7, with 9 bases aligning to TRBD1. The CDR3 has 15 residues. The germline gives CDR1 MGHRA, CDR2 YSYEKL. Trimming cost V 2 bases and J 1 base; bases outside gene matches: 3.

CDR3 in DNA: TGCAGCTCCCGACAGACGAACACTGAAGCTTTCTTT. This encodes CSSRQTNTEAFF. This chain joins TRBV29-1 and TRBJ1-1, with a weak D call TRBD1 (5 bases). Germline assignment: CDR1 SQVTM and CDR2 ANQGSEA. Trimming stripped 8 bases from V and 1 base from J, with 11 bases between. This CDR3 has 12 residues.

The CDR3 bases are TGTGCCAGCAGTGAAGTAGAACAGGCCCGGACCGGGGAGCTGTTTTTT. Its translation is CASSEVEQARTGELFF. This chain connects TRBV6-1 to TRBJ2-2; the D gene is possibly TRBD1 (5 bases). Germline assignment: CDR1 MNHNS and CDR2 SASEGT. V shed 1 base and J shed 5 bases, with 14 bases lying between them. CDR3 length: 16 amino acids.

The chain has TRBV11-2 and TRBJ2-7; TRBD1 is a possible D gene (5 bases). Germline V gene lookup returns CDR1 SGHAT and CDR2 FQNNGV. The CDR3 sequence is 12 residues long. Trimming stripped 1 base from V and 6 bases from J, with 7 bases between. In DNA, the CDR3 is TGTGCCAGCAGCTTAGGGGGCTCCGAGCAGTACTTC. Encoded protein: CASSLGGSEQYF.

This chain joins TRBV9 and TRBJ2-7; 9 nucleotides align to TRBD2. V shed 0 bases, J shed 7 bases, and the junction held 11 bases outside the gene matches. CDR1 is SGDLS, CDR2 YYNGEE, per germline. This CDR3 comprises 16 residues. As DNA, the CDR3 is TGTGCCAGCAGCGTAGGCTCCAGCGGGAGGAGCAGAGAGCAGTACTTC. Encoded protein: CASSVGSSGRSREQYF.

This rearrangement joins TRBV11-2 to TRBJ2-7; TRBD1 might be the D (5 bases). V was pared by 2 bases and J by 7 bases, with 12 bases between. CDR3 length: 13 residues. Germline values: CDR1 SGHAT, CDR2 FQNNGV. CDR3: CASSLKTVGEQYF. CDR3 coding DNA: TGTGCCAGCAGCTTAAAGACAGTGGGGGAGCAGTACTTC. The variable domain in full, completed from reference TRBV11-2 and TRBJ2-7, reads EAGVAQSPRYKIIEKRQSVAFWCNPISGHATLYWYQQILGQGPKLLIQFQNNGVVDDSQLPKDRFSAERLKGVDSTLKIQPAKLEDSAVYLCASSLKTVGEQYFGPGTRLTVT.

The chain joins TRBV4-1 to TRBJ2-2; 7 nucleotides align to TRBD2. Germline loops: CDR1 MGHRA, CDR2 YSYEKL. This CDR3 is built from 15 residues. Trimming cost V 1 base and J 5 bases; bases outside gene matches: 4. CDR3 sequence: CASSQAQAGTGELFF. The CDR3 DNA reads TGCGCCAGCAGCCAAGCACAAGCGGGAACCGGGGAGCTGTTTTTT.

The V gene is TRBV5-4, the J gene TRBJ2-5; 7 bases map to TRBD2. V was clipped by 3 bases and J by 5 bases; unmatched bases: 19. The CDR3 is 18 residues long. The germline V gene has CDR1 SGHNT and CDR2 YYREEE (reference sequence). CDR3 protein: CASSSGGQSGRGKETQYF. The CDR3 DNA is TGTGCCAGCAGCTCAGGAGGCCAATCGGGGAGGGGAAAGGAGACCCAGTACTTC.

This chain links TRBV28 with TRBJ1-2, with D unclear. The CDR3 length is 14 residues. The V gene lost 3 bases and the J gene lost 8 bases, with 16 bases spanning the gap. The germline V gene has CDR1 MDHEN and CDR2 SYDVKM. The CDR3 spells CASSFEAMGLGYTF. As DNA, the CDR3 is TGTGCCAGCAGTTTTGAGGCTATGGGTCTGGGCTACACCTTC.

The chain carries TRBV7-9 and TRBJ2-5; the match to TRBD1 covers 11 bases. The DNA matches TRBJ2-7 better at its end, which makes the J call doubtful. CDR1 SEHNR and CDR2 FQNEAQ come from the germline V gene (reference sequence). The CDR3 covers 15 residues. The CDR3 reads CASSAPGQGGYEQYF. CDR3 coding DNA: TGTGCCAGCAGTGCTCCGGGACAGGGGGGTTACGAGCAGTACTTC.

The CDR3, as DNA: TGTGCCAGAAGCCCCGGGGACAAACCTATGAGAAATGAAAAACTGTTTTTT. This gives the protein CARSPGDKPMRNEKLFF. The chain couples TRBV5-3 to TRBJ1-4; possible D gene TRBD1, 6 bases. TRBV5-3 is annotated as an ORF whose role is uncertain. This CDR3 is built from 17 residues. V was pared by 4 bases and J by 5 bases, with 21 bases between.

The chain uses TRBV5-1 and TRBJ2-5, with TRBD2 matching over 10 bases. The CDR3 has 15 amino acids. Per the germline V gene, CDR1 is SGHRS and CDR2 is YFSETQ. V shed 1 base, J shed 5 bases, and the junction held 5 bases outside the gene matches. The CDR3 region has the DNA TGCGCCAGCAGCTTGTTTTCTAGCGGGGGTGAGACCCAGTACTTC. Its protein is CASSLFSSGGETQYF.